This TCR beta chain was captured in a study of blood T cell repertoires in COVID-19. Study-wide context: Samples came from the United States, Italy and Spain, spanning acute and convalescent COVID-19.

Generated by immunoSEQ multiplex PCR, the TCRdb table keeps only in-frame clones and is missing some. This table has 250,000 to 300,000 clones, about 86% appearing once. Assignment of participants to cohorts was predicated upon participant-reported clinical history. Recovered Cohort 3 donors showed two negative PCRs, clearance, or symptom resolution. The CDR3 runs to 14 residues. Germline CDR1 SGHRS, CDR2 YFSETQ. V was cut by 4 bases and J by 0 bases, with 9 bases left in between. The rearrangement joins TRBV5-1 to TRBJ2-3; TRBD2 is a possible D gene (5 bases). The TCR sequence derives from a man aged 45-65 years who had recovered from COVID-19. Sequenced: PBMCs or T cells enriched from blood (not recorded which). CDR3 DNA: TGCGCCAGCAGCACCACGGGGAGCACAGATACGCAGTATTTT. The encoded protein is CASSTTGSTDTQYF.